This T cell receptor beta chain was retrieved from a study of CD8 T cells in ankylosing spondylitis. General observations from the study: Reports say disease-linked clones showed up significantly more in matched ankylosing spondylitis synovial fluid. Eight highly homologous variants made up a TCR beta motif, and this motif appeared characteristic of ankylosing spondylitis blood. Before this, some motif variants had been reported in reactive arthritis synovial fluid and blood.

Quantitative molecular-barcoded 5'-RACE generated the TCR beta libraries. One entry per CDR3 protein, called by TCRdb with MiXCR from the 5' RACE reads. The sample lists about 360,000 distinct CDR3 sequences, around 20% occurring once. Germline CDR1 is ENHRY and CDR2 is SYGVKD. Trimming took 11 bases from V and 5 from J; bases not matched to a gene: 12. The CDR3 loop spans 16 amino acids. Remarks on this clonotype: Its antigen is as yet unknown.

The clonotype was recovered from a male donor with ankylosing spondylitis or in good health (not recorded which). This chain connects TRBV10-3 to TRBJ2-3; TRBD2 agrees at 14 bases. The sample comprised blood, either unsorted or a sorted T cell fraction (not recorded which). The DNA of the CDR3 is TGTGCCGTCCGGAGACTAGCGGGGGGGCCTGTAGATACGCAGTATTTT. This gives the protein CAVRRLAGGPVDTQYF.